This T cell receptor (beta chain) emerged from a study of blood T cell repertoires in COVID-19. Seattle-derived patients entered the study during active infection and were followed longitudinally. Here immunoSEQ multiplex PCR was the method, and the copy in TCRdb shows in-frame clones only, minus some. The repertoire holds 250,000 or so clones, 80% to 95% seen once, with around 0.86% in the top ten. Trimming left V 6 bases short and J 4 bases short, with 10 bases between. CDR3 length equals 13 residues. CDR1 is MNHNS, CDR2 SASEGT, per germline. The source is a man younger than 45 with COVID-19, enrolled during active disease. The J gene is TRBJ1-5, the V gene TRBV6-1; no clear D gene. The sample taken for sequencing was peripheral blood. CDR3 DNA sequence: TGTGCCAGCAGCACCAAGGAGAATCAGCCCCAGCATTTT. Its translation: CASSTKENQPQHF.